The 8 T cell receptor beta chains below were found in one sample sequenced in a study of identical twins. TCRdb re-called the 5' RACE reads with MiXCR, one entry per CDR3 protein. The table lists 690,000 or so distinct CDR3 sequences, more than 6.5% of them singletons. The sample was also reused in another study, on yellow fever vaccine responses in identical twins.

Sample: PBMCs. These receptors were taken from a woman between 18 and 30 years old in good health.

As regards this clonotype: This may arise from a read error, as a much more abundant clone is one base away. The V call is TRBV10-3, the J call TRBJ2-5; the D is unclear. CDR1 and CDR2 from the germline V gene are ENHRY and SYGVKD. V was trimmed by 7 bases and J by 1 base, leaving 16 bases between them. The CDR3 covers 15 residues. CDR3 amino acids: CAITACGSTQETQYF. For the CDR3, the DNA is TGTGCCATCACGGCTTGCGGATCCACCCAAGAGACCCAGTACTTC.

This chain uses TRBV11-2 with TRBJ2-1; D may be TRBD2 (6 bases). Between the trimmed V and J ends, which lost 3 bases and 9 bases, there was a span of 18 bases. The CDR3 consists of 15 residues. Germline CDR1 and CDR2: SGHAT and FQNNGV. The CDR3 DNA reads as TGTGCCAGCAGCTTGGATCGCGGGGCTTGGGGTGAGCAGTTCTTC. This encodes CASSLDRGAWGEQFF.

This clonotype was counted between two and nine times. The J gene is TRBJ1-1, the V gene TRBV27; 9 nucleotides line up with TRBD1. CDR1 and CDR2 from the germline V gene are MNHEY and SMNVEV (reference sequence). Trimming removed 7 bases from V and 11 bases from J; junction bases left unmatched: 11. CDR3 length: 13 amino acids. The CDR3 DNA is TGTGCCAGCATGGGACAGGGCTCCCCTTTCGCTTTCTTT. It is translated as CASMGQGSPFAFF.

This clonotype was counted only a few times. The rearrangement uses TRBV19 and TRBJ2-3, with 7 bases identical to TRBD2. In germline, CDR1 is LNHDA, CDR2 SQIVND (reference sequence). The CDR3 runs to 18 residues. J gave up 1 base and V 3 bases, and 13 bases lay outside the gene matches. In nucleotides, the CDR3 is TGTGCCAGTAGTATCCTCCGCTCTAGCGGAGGGGGCACAGATACGCAGTATTTT. It encodes CASSILRSSGGGTDTQYF.

The chain uses TRBV20-1 and TRBJ2-7; 8 bases are a match to TRBD1. Germline CDR1 DFQATT, CDR2 SNEGSKA (reference sequence). V gave up 6 bases and J gave up 3 bases; unmatched junction bases: 10. The CDR3 has 14 residues. The CDR3 is CSAPTLGQDYEQYF. As DNA, the CDR3 is TGCAGTGCCCCTACATTGGGACAGGACTACGAGCAGTACTTC.

This clonotype has more than one count but fewer than ten. J is TRBJ2-2 and V is TRBV12-3 or TRBV12-4; the D gene is possibly TRBD1 (5 bases). The CDR3 covers 13 residues. V was trimmed by 8 bases and J by 4 bases, leaving 11 bases between them. The CDR3 reads CASPRAGTGELFF. The CDR3 nucleotides read TGTGCCAGCCCCAGGGCAGGCACCGGGGAGCTGTTTTTT.

The genes are TRBV2 and TRBJ2-5, with no clear D. Germline loops: CDR1 SNHLY, CDR2 FYNNEI. This CDR3 is 14 amino acids long. Trimming took 0 bases from V and 0 from J, leaving 5 bases between them. Written as DNA, the CDR3 is TGTGCCAGCAGTGAAGCCAGGTACCAAGAGACCCAGTACTTC. It yields the protein CASSEARYQETQYF.

In this sample, this clonotype turned up a few times. This chain connects TRBV5-1 to TRBJ2-2; 14 bases align to TRBD2. This CDR3 has 17 amino acids. Germline V gene data show CDR1 as SGHRS and CDR2 as YFSETQ. With V trimmed by 4 bases and J by 6 bases, 8 bases remained unmatched. The CDR3 loop reads CASSPGTSGGVAGELFF. The CDR3 DNA is TGCGCCAGCAGCCCCGGGACTAGCGGGGGAGTCGCCGGGGAGCTGTTTTTT.